The clone carrying this T cell receptor beta chain was seen once. This sample was taken from a study of control samples from healthy donors and cancer patients. Assay used: immunoSEQ multiplex PCR; TCRdb lists only in-frame clones, some missing. The table lists about 100,000 clones, approximately 86% of them singletons. The CDR3 sequence is 18 residues long. This rearrangement joins TRBV21-1 to TRBJ2-3; TRBD2 reflects the table's D call only, with no check against the DNA. TRBV21-1 is described as a pseudogene. This TCR was recovered from a man aged 25-40 years in good health. Sequencing was carried out using blood. CDR3 loop: CASSKALFTSGCTDTQYF. CDR3 coding DNA: TGTGCCAGCAGCAAAGCGCTTTTTACTAGCGGGTGCACAGATACGCAGTATTTT.